This record concerns one T cell receptor beta chain sequence. This clonotype was counted ten times or more. No cognate antigen has been identified for it. Nothing much larger sits one base from this clone, and base qualities are not available. Blood RNA was extracted from unsorted whole blood using TRIzol reagent, and germline DNA was obtained with the DNeasy Blood & Tissue kit. At the time of sampling, the patients had chronic HBV infection and had not received any treatment. Before surgery, approximately 3.8 milliliters of peripheral blood were collected into K2EDTA tubes. The record originates from a study of tumor-infiltrating lymphocytes in primary liver carcinoma (dated by TCRdb to about 2017). Describing the broader study: Surgical resection was performed in China between late 2015 and March 2016 on about 5 patients with histopathologically diagnosed primary liver carcinoma. Hepatocellular carcinoma (four) or combined HCC and intrahepatic cholangiocarcinoma (one) was present in the five patients, who were three men and two women aged 30 to 69 years. The tumors of the five patients were staged as T1-T3 N0M0, with maximum diameters ranging from about 4 to 10 cm. Roughly 3.5 to 7.13 million productive TCRbeta reads were obtained per sample, and no significant difference in read depth was found between tissue types. For each liver tumor, the study sampled five regions along with adjacent normal tissue and blood, and applied TCRbeta repertoire sequencing, expression microarrays and whole-exome sequencing. A total of 35 specimens from 5 patients went through TCRbeta repertoire sequencing, namely 25 tumor regions, 5 adjacent noncancerous liver tissues and 5 peripheral blood samples. Technical replicate repertoires showed high reproducibility, with mean shared-clone rates roughly 0.89 and correlation coefficients above 0.95. Broad study findings and their caveats: Since the samples were bulk and unsorted, there was no way to compare CD4+ and CD8+ T cell repertoires. Consistent with antigen-driven expansion, pairs of tumor regions showed higher repertoire overlap (mean about 36%) than either tumor-adjacent pairs (about 17%) or tumor-blood pairs (approximately 14%). The top 250 clones made up a significantly larger repertoire fraction in tumors than in blood (p = 0.039). Only the TCR beta chain was sequenced, which likely underestimates true repertoire diversity because unpaired alpha chains were not captured. The study included only five patients, and the authors note findings should be validated in a larger study.

The CDR3 measures 14 amino acids from cysteine to phenylalanine. Just the 42-base CDR3 DNA is kept, in frame starting at base 1. The junction shows trimming of 4 bases on V and 5 bases on J, and the gene matches do not reach 6 bases of it. CDR1 is given as SGHAT and CDR2 as FQNNGV, both from the germline V gene. Using a constant-region primer and ProtoScript II reverse transcriptase, TCRbeta-specific cDNA was reverse-transcribed from approximately 0.55 ug total RNA. Three nested multiplex PCR rounds, following a slightly modified ARM-PCR procedure, were used to build the TCRbeta libraries. The first two PCR rounds used multiplex TRBV1-TRBV30 forward primers with a Cbeta reverse primer, each for 10 cycles. Sample barcodes and Illumina adapters were added in a final 25-cycle PCR with Deep VentR polymerase. Before sequencing, amplicons of 200-500 bp were gel-purified using a QIAquick gel extraction kit. TCRbeta amplicons were sequenced on an Illumina HiSeq 2500 with 250-bp paired-end reads. Per the original workflow: Trimmomatic v0.33 was used to quality-trim the reads, and FLASH v1.2.11 was used to merge paired reads so that full CDR3 sequences could be recovered. V, D and J germline segments were assigned to the rearranged TCRbeta sequences by MiGEC v1.2.1b. Clonotype statistics and Shannon-Wiener diversity indices were computed with VDJtools v1.0.0. To cut down on sampling bias, every analysis after diversity analysis relied on just the 250 most abundant clonotypes from each sample. TCRdb redid the processing of the public reads, applying fastp at Q25 and MiXCR, and retained in-frame beta chains. Rows with a matching CDR3 protein are joined into one entry that keeps the most common DNA and genes. These V and J calls derive from TCRdb rather than the authors' analysis. Present in this sample are approximately 300,000 distinct CDR3 sequences, approximately 65% of which were seen just once. About 9.4% of the sample is taken by the ten largest.

The sequenced material came from peripheral blood. The chain is encoded by TRBV11-2 joined to TRBJ2-5, and 8 junctional nucleotides match TRBD1. The TCR sequence derives from a man aged 40-50 years with primary liver carcinoma and hepatitis B virus infection. In nucleotides, the sequence is TGTGCCAGCAGCTATCGGACAGGGAGGGAGACCCAGTACTTC. Translation gives CASSYRTGRETQYF.